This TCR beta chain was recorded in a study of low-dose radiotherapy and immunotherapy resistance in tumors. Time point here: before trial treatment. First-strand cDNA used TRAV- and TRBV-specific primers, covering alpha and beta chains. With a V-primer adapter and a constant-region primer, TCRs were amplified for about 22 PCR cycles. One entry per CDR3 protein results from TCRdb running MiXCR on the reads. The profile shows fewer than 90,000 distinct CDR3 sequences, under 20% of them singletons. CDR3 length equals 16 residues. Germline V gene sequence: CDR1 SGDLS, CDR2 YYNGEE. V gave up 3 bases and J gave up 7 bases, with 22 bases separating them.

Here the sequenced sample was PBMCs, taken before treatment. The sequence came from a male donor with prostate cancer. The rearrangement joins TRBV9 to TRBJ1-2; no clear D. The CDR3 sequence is CASSAIRTEILSGYTF. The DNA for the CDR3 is TGTGCCAGCAGCGCCATTAGGACGGAAATTTTGAGTGGCTACACCTTC.